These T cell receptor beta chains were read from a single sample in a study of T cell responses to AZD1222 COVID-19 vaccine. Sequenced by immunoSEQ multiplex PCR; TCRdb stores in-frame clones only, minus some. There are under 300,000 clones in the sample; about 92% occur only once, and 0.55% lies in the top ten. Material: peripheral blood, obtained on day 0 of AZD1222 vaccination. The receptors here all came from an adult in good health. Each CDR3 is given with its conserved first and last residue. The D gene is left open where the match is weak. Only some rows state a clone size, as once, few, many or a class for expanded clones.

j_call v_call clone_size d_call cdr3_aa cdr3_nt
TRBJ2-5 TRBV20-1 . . CSAFQETQYF TGCAGTGCTTTTCAAGAGACCCAGTACTTC
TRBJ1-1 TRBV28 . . CASGLPGVTWEAFF TGTGCCAGCGGTCTGCCCGGGGTGACGTGGGAAGCTTTCTTT
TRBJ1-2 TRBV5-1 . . CASSLDPVGGYTF TGCGCCAGCAGCTTGGATCCGGTGGGTGGCTACACCTTC
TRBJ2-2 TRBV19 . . CASTAERYTGELFF TGTGCCAGTACCGCTGAACGATACACCGGGGAGCTGTTTTTT
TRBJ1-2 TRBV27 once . CASSSTGAAGYGYTF TGTGCCAGCAGTTCAACAGGTGCGGCAGGCTATGGCTACACCTTC
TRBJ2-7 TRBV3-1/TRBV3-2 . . CASSQVGGNGEQYF TGTGCCAGCAGCCAAGTGGGGGGAAACGGGGAGCAGTACTTC
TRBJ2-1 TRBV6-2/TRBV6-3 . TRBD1 CASSRPGTGYNEQFF TGTGCCAGCAGTCGGCCGGGGACAGGCTACAATGAGCAGTTCTTC
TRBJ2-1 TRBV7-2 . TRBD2 CASSPSLAGSYNEQFF TGTGCCAGCAGCCCATCACTAGCGGGGTCCTACAATGAGCAGTTCTTC
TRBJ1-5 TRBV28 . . CASSLGDSNQPQHF TGTGCCAGCAGTTTAGGGGACAGCAATCAGCCCCAGCATTTT
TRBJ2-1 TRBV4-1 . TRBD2 CASRQGGLAGGPVSYNEQFF TGCGCCAGCAGACAAGGGGGACTAGCGGGAGGGCCGGTCTCCTACAATGAGCAGTTCTTC
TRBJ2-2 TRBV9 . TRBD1 CASQPGQGANTGELFF TGTGCCAGCCAGCCGGGACAGGGGGCGAACACCGGGGAGCTGTTTTTT
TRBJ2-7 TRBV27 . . CASSKLTGNLMTYEQYF TGTGCCAGCAGTAAACTAACAGGGAACCTTATGACCTACGAGCAGTACTTC
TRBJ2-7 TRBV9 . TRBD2 CASSVARLAGLYEQYF TGTGCCAGCAGCGTAGCGCGGCTAGCGGGTCTCTACGAGCAGTACTTC
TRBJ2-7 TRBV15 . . CATSRDQSVRVEQYF TGTGCCACCAGCAGAGATCAGTCAGTCAGGGTCGAGCAGTACTTC
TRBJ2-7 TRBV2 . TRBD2 CASSRTSGNTYEQYF TGTGCCAGCAGCCGGACTAGCGGGAACACCTACGAGCAGTACTTC
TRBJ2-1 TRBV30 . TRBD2 CASHSAGVWYNEQFF TGTGCCTCCCATTCAGCGGGAGTCTGGTACAATGAGCAGTTCTTC
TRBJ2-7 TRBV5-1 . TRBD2 CASSSTAGAGGYEQYF TGCGCCAGCAGCTCTACCGCCGGGGCGGGGGGGTACGAGCAGTACTTC
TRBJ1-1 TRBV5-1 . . CASSLEGNTEAFF TGCGCCAGCAGCTTGGAGGGAAACACTGAAGCTTTCTTT
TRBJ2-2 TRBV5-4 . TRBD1 CASSSRDRGENTGELFF TGTGCCAGCAGCTCCCGGGACAGGGGCGAAAACACCGGGGAGCTGTTTTTT
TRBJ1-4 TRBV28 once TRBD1 CASSPTGQGSEKLFF TGTGCCAGCAGTCCTACCGGACAGGGGAGTGAAAAACTGTTTTTT
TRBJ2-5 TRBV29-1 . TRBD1 CSVHPGTGGFEETQYF TGCAGCGTCCATCCCGGGACAGGGGGTTTTGAAGAGACCCAGTACTTC
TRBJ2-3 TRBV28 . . CASSVLGNTQYF TGTGCCAGCAGTGTCCTGGGGAATACGCAGTATTTT
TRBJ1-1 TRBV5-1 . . CASSPGGSTNTEAFF TGCGCCAGCAGCCCCGGGGGCAGTACGAACACTGAAGCTTTCTTT
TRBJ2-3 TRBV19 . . CASSRGTTDTQYF TGTGCCAGTAGTAGAGGGACCACAGATACGCAGTATTTT
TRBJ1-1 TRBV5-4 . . CASSLAGTTGDTEAFF TGTGCCAGCAGCCTTGCCGGGACAACGGGCGACACTGAAGCTTTCTTT
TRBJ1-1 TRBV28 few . CASSLEAEAFF TGTGCCAGCAGTTTAGAGGCTGAAGCTTTCTTT
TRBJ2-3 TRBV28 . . CASSSWGVGGSTDTQYF TGTGCCAGCAGTTCATGGGGGGTTGGAGGCTCCACAGATACGCAGTATTTT
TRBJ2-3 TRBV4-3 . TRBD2 CASSRGPSGRAEDTQYF TGCGCCAGCAGCCGCGGGCCTAGCGGGAGGGCCGAAGATACGCAGTATTTT
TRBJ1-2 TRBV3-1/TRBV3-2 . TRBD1 CASSQVTGGEGGYTF TGTGCCAGCAGCCAAGTTACAGGGGGCGAGGGGGGCTACACCTTC
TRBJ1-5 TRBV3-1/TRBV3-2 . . CASSPARHQPQHF TGTGCCAGCAGCCCAGCGAGGCATCAGCCCCAGCATTTT
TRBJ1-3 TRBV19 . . CASSISVAGNTIYF TGTGCCAGTAGTATTTCCGTGGCTGGAAACACCATATATTTT
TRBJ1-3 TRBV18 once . CASSPRLEISSGNTIYF TGTGCCAGCTCACCAAGACTCGAAATTAGCTCTGGAAACACCATATATTTT
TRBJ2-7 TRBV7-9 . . CASSPPFRDPQGEQYF TGTGCCAGCAGCCCGCCTTTCCGGGATCCGCAGGGCGAGCAGTACTTC
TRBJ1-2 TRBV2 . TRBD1 CASTGTGNYGYTF TGTGCCAGCACCGGGACAGGGAACTATGGCTACACCTTC
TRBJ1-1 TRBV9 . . CASSVGTANTEAFF TGTGCCAGCAGCGTAGGGACTGCGAACACTGAAGCTTTCTTT
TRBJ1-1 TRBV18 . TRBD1 CASSPRQGLWDTEAFF TGTGCCAGCTCACCCCGACAGGGGCTATGGGACACTGAAGCTTTCTTT
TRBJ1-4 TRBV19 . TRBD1 CAIADREDEKLFF TGTGCCATCGCGGACAGGGAAGACGAAAAACTGTTTTTT
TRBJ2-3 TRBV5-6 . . CASSFPGPDTQYF TGTGCCAGCAGCTTCCCGGGGCCAGATACGCAGTATTTT
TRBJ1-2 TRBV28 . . CVCSGAGYGYTF TGTGTGTGCTCGGGGGCCGGCTATGGCTACACCTTC
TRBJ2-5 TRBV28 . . CASSKSPGGVETQYF TGTGCCAGCAGCAAATCGCCCGGCGGGGTGGAGACCCAGTACTTC
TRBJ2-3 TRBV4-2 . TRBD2 CASSQADLAGTDTQYF TGTGCCAGCAGCCAAGCAGATCTAGCGGGGACAGATACGCAGTATTTT
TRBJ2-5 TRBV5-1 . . CASSLLSGAGALETQYF TGCGCCAGCAGCCTCCTCTCCGGGGCCGGGGCCCTGGAGACCCAGTACTTC
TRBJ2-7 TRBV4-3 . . CASSQSDSLSYEQYF TGCGCCAGCAGCCAGTCGGACAGCCTCTCCTACGAGCAGTACTTC
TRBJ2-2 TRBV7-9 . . CASRPRQANTGELFF TGTGCCAGCAGACCGAGGCAGGCAAACACCGGGGAGCTGTTTTTT
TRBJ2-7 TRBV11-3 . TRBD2 CASSSGLAGGPPYEQYF TGTGCCAGCAGCTCCGGACTAGCGGGAGGGCCCCCCTACGAGCAGTACTTC
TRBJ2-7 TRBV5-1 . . CASGRDSLDEQYF TGCGCCAGCGGACGGGACTCGCTCGACGAGCAGTACTTC
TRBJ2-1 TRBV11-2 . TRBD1 CASSLALHRGRYEQFF TGTGCCAGCAGCTTAGCCCTACACAGGGGGCGGTATGAGCAGTTCTTC
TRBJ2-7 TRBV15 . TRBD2 CATSREVSGRYEQYF TGTGCCACCAGCAGAGAAGTTAGCGGGAGATACGAGCAGTACTTC
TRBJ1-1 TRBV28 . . CASSSGGQATEAFF TGTGCCAGCAGTTCTGGGGGTCAGGCCACTGAAGCTTTCTTT
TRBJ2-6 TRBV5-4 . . CASSLAGGVGANVLTF TGTGCCAGCAGCTTGGCCGGCGGGGTTGGGGCCAACGTCCTGACTTTC
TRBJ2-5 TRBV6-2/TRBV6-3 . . CASSYPLAGTQETQYF TGTGCCAGCAGTTACCCGCTGGCCGGGACCCAAGAGACCCAGTACTTC
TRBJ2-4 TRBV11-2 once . CASSPRQASKNIQYF TGTGCCAGCAGCCCCCGACAGGCCTCCAAAAACATTCAGTACTTC
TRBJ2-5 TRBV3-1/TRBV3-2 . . CASSQSDTQYF TGTGCCAGCAGCCAATCAGATACCCAGTACTTC
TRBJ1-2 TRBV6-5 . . CASRPGGPGGYTF TGTGCCAGCAGGCCGGGGGGCCCCGGAGGCTACACCTTC